This TCR beta chain emerged from a study of T-cell reconstitution after alpha-beta-depleted transplantation in children. Study-wide findings and caveats: Day-60 TCRbeta diversity that was high in some patients was derived from surviving recipient T cells and thymic progenitors. Newly made T cells mostly supplied T-cell counts and diversity one year after transplant. It was reported that alpha-beta T cells came from several hundred expanded graft clones (about two months after transplant).

The table lists this clonotype with many counts. Antigen unknown. Preparation of the TCRbeta library was carried out with unique molecular identifiers. TCRdb itself ran the PCR reads through MiXCR, one entry per CDR3 protein. The data hold over 150,000 distinct CDR3 sequences, with roughly 11% observed a single time. The input for sequencing was PBMCs, taken before TCRalphabeta/CD19-depleted stem cell transplant. The origin of this receptor is a boy aged 2 to 9 with acute myeloid leukemia, due to receive a stem cell transplant.

In DNA form, the CDR3 reads TGTGCCAGCAGTTACAGGAGAGCGGTAGAGCAGTTCTTC. It yields the protein CASSYRRAVEQFF. J is TRBJ2-1 and V is TRBV6-5; D perhaps matches TRBD2 (5 bases). Germline values: CDR1 MNHEY, CDR2 SVGAGI. Trimming took 2 bases from V and 10 from J, leaving 12 bases between them. This CDR3 comprises 13 residues.